This is a list of T cell receptor beta chains from one sample in a study of blood T cell repertoires in COVID-19. Profiled with immunoSEQ multiplex PCR; TCRdb holds only in-frame clones, not every one. The data show 70,000 to 100,000 clones, about 71% seen once. The sequencing sample was made of peripheral blood. The receptor set was obtained from a woman aged 45 to 65 with acute or convalescent COVID-19. The CDR3 runs from the conserved cysteine through the conserved F or W. A D gene is named only where the DNA matches it firmly. The size entry is marked missing in some rows and otherwise reads once, few, many or a size class.

D: NA; V: TRBV29-1; size: few; J: TRBJ2-1; DNA: TGCAGCGTTGGGCAGGGCTCCGGGCATGAGCAGTTCTTC; CDR3: CSVGQGSGHEQFF
D: TRBD1; V: TRBV3-1/TRBV3-2; size: NA; J: TRBJ1-2; DNA: TGTGCCAGCAGCGCCCGGGACAGGGATGGCTACACCTTC; CDR3: CASSARDRDGYTF
D: NA; V: TRBV2; size: NA; J: TRBJ2-1; DNA: TGTGCCAGCAGTACAGGGTTTGGCAATGAGCAGTTCTTC; CDR3: CASSTGFGNEQFF
D: NA; V: TRBV6-5; size: NA; J: TRBJ1-2; DNA: TGTGCCAGCACCTTTACGGGGTGGGATGGCTACACCTTC; CDR3: CASTFTGWDGYTF
D: TRBD1; V: TRBV28; size: NA; J: TRBJ1-5; DNA: TGTGCCAGCAGGGTGGGACAGGGAGGCCATCAGCCCCAGCATTTT; CDR3: CASRVGQGGHQPQHF
D: NA; V: TRBV4-2; size: NA; J: TRBJ2-7; DNA: TGTGCCAGCAGCCAGGGGTCCCAGGGTAACTACGAGCAGTACTTC; CDR3: CASSQGSQGNYEQYF
D: NA; V: TRBV2; size: NA; J: TRBJ1-4; DNA: TGTGCCAGCAGTGAAAATGAGGGCAGCCATCCTGAAAAACTGTTTTTT; CDR3: CASSENEGSHPEKLFF
D: NA; V: TRBV7-9; size: NA; J: TRBJ1-3; DNA: TGTGCCAGCAGCTCTACTGCGGCATTCTCTGGAAACACCATATATTTT; CDR3: CASSSTAAFSGNTIYF
D: TRBD1; V: TRBV3-1/TRBV3-2; size: few; J: TRBJ2-1; DNA: TGTGCCAGCAGCTCCGGGACAGGGTCCTACAATGAGCAGTTCTTC; CDR3: CASSSGTGSYNEQFF
D: NA; V: TRBV9; size: NA; J: TRBJ1-1; DNA: TGTGCCAGCAGCGTAGCTGAGGTGGAAGGGGGCACTGAAGCTTTCTTT; CDR3: CASSVAEVEGGTEAFF
D: TRBD1; V: TRBV19; size: NA; J: TRBJ2-4; DNA: TGTGCCACCTCGGACAGGGGGGTTGTCAAAAACATTCAGTACTTC; CDR3: CATSDRGVVKNIQYF
D: TRBD2; V: TRBV5-4; size: once; J: TRBJ2-1; DNA: TGTGCCAGCAGCTCCAGAGCGGGGGCCCCGCCGGTGGGGCTTTACAATGAGCAGTTCTTC; CDR3: CASSSRAGAPPVGLYNEQFF